These 20 T cell receptor beta chains came from one sample sequenced in a study of cytomegalovirus exposure and HLA in healthy donors. PCR primers comprised 60 Vbeta and 13 Jbeta primers. The assay was immunoSEQ multiplex PCR, and TCRdb's table has in-frame clones only and misses some. The profile shows 85,000 to 100,000 clones, around 74% of them singletons. Sequencing used PBMCs. The receptors originated from a man aged 35-49 years in good health and CMV-seropositive.

V usage is TRBV6-1 and J usage is TRBJ1-5; possibly TRBD1 for D (5 bases). Per the germline V gene, CDR1 is MNHNS and CDR2 is SASEGT. This CDR3 spans 15 amino acids. Trimming shortened V by 6 bases and J by 2 bases, and 14 bases separated the two germline ends. The CDR3 DNA sequence: TGTGCCAGCAGACTGAGCTCGGGGGGCAATCAGCCCCAGCATTTT. Its protein product is CASRLSSGGNQPQHF.

The rearrangement uses TRBV2 and TRBJ2-3; TRBD2 matches at 14 bases. The CDR3 extends over 17 amino acids. Losses at the gene ends were 7 bases for V and 0 bases for J; bases not matched to a gene: 6. The V gene's germline CDR1 is SNHLY and CDR2 FYNNEI. The CDR3 protein is CASTGLAGDTSTDTQYF. The CDR3 DNA follows: TGTGCCAGCACGGGACTAGCGGGGGATACTAGCACAGATACGCAGTATTTT.

The chain is built from TRBV4-1 and TRBJ2-5; a possible D gene is TRBD1 (5 bases). The CDR3 sequence is 14 residues long. CDR1 and CDR2 from the germline V gene are MGHRA and YSYEKL. Deletions cut 5 bases from V and 5 bases from J, with 15 bases between. The CDR3 loop is CASSVGQGVETQYF. In DNA, the CDR3 is TGCGCCAGCAGCGTAGGCCAAGGGGTTGAGACCCAGTACTTC.

This clone was detected a few times. The rearrangement links TRBV7-2 to TRBJ2-3; D remains unclear. The V gene's germline CDR1 is SGHTA and CDR2 FQGNSA. The CDR3 has 14 amino acids. The V and J ends lost 3 bases and 1 base respectively, with 8 bases between them. CDR3 bases: TGTGCCAGCAGCTTTTCTCGTCGCACAGATACGCAGTATTTT. This sequence encodes CASSFSRRTDTQYF.

This clone was seen only a few times. The genes are TRBV5-4 and TRBJ2-7, with 9 bases fitting TRBD1. The CDR3 totals 14 residues. V lost 4 bases and J lost 3; bases outside the gene matches: 5. CDR1 and CDR2 (germline): SGHNT, YYREEE (reference sequence). The CDR3 DNA reads TGTGCCAGCAGCAGGACAGGGGCTGTCTACGAGCAGTACTTC. It encodes CASSRTGAVYEQYF.

The chain uses TRBV6-6 and TRBJ1-4; 9 bases map to TRBD1. This CDR3 has 14 amino acids. The germline CDR1 and CDR2 sequences are MNHNY and SVGAGI (reference sequence). V was clipped by 1 base and J by 8 bases; unmatched bases: 2. The CDR3 spells CASSYYRGREKLFF. The CDR3 DNA sequence: TGTGCCAGCAGTTACTACAGGGGGCGCGAAAAACTGTTTTTT.

The chain uses TRBV6-6 and TRBJ2-3, with D perhaps matching TRBD2 (6 bases). The CDR3 extends over 15 amino acids. Trimming stripped 2 bases from V and 2 bases from J, with 11 bases between. Germline V CDR1 and CDR2: MNHNY, SVGAGI (reference sequence). CDR3 loop: CASSYPGGSTDTQYF. In nucleotides, the CDR3 is TGTGCCAGCAGTTACCCCGGGGGTTCCACAGATACGCAGTATTTT.

CDR3 region: CASSLSAGTQETQYF. The CDR3 nucleotides are TGCGCCAGCAGCTTGAGCGCGGGGACCCAAGAGACCCAGTACTTC. This chain connects TRBV5-1 to TRBJ2-5; D may be TRBD2 (6 bases). This CDR3 region has 15 residues. CDR1 and CDR2 (germline): SGHRS, YFSETQ. Trimming shortened V by 1 base and J by 1 base, and 11 bases separated the two germline ends.

This chain links TRBV18 with TRBJ2-5; 10 bases fit TRBD2. The CDR3 loop spans 16 amino acids. Germline loops: CDR1 KGHSH, CDR2 LQKENI. V shed 0 bases and J 4 bases; nucleotides not matched to a gene: 5. The CDR3, as DNA: TGTGCCAGCTCACCACCTAGCGGGAGGTCTGGAGAGACCCAGTACTTC. Its protein product is CASSPPSGRSGETQYF.

This chain connects TRBV6-1 to TRBJ1-5; D is uncertain. Trimming took off 5 bases at V and 0 bases at J, with 5 bases between the two ends. The CDR3 sequence is 13 residues long. The germline CDR1 and CDR2 sequences are MNHNS and SASEGT. The CDR3 nucleotides read TGTGCCAGCAGTTCCGGTAGCAATCAGCCCCAGCATTTT. Encoded protein: CASSSGSNQPQHF.

The chain carries TRBV7-2 and TRBJ1-5; no reliable D call. Trimming left V 4 bases short and J 6 bases short, with 7 bases between. CDR1 is SGHTA and CDR2 is FQGNSA in the germline V gene. The CDR3 has 12 amino acids. CDR3: CASSWAGQPQHF. The CDR3 coding sequence is TGTGCCAGCAGCTGGGCGGGTCAGCCCCAGCATTTT.

The gene calls are TRBV30 and TRBJ2-2; D is possibly TRBD2 (5 bases). Trimming removed 2 bases from V and 0 bases from J, with 25 bases in between. The CDR3 has 20 residues. The germline V gene has CDR1 GTSNPN and CDR2 SVGIG (reference sequence). The CDR3 nucleotides read TGTGCCTGGAGTATTTCAGCGGTAGTAAGCGGCCGAACGAACACCGGGGAGCTGTTTTTT. Protein sequence: CAWSISAVVSGRTNTGELFF.

Only a few counts were recorded for this clone. V usage is TRBV4-1 and J usage is TRBJ2-3, with 9 positions matching TRBD1. This CDR3 is built from 21 residues. Germline assignment: CDR1 MGHRA and CDR2 YSYEKL. V was pared by 1 base and J by 2 bases, with 19 bases of the junction left unmatched. In DNA, the CDR3 is TGCGCCAGCAGCCAAGTAGGCTCGGGACAGGGAAGGGTTAAGGACACAGATACGCAGTATTTT. Protein: CASSQVGSGQGRVKDTDTQYF.

This clone came up once. V and J are TRBV7-2 and TRBJ2-7; 9 nucleotides align to TRBD2. The V segment lost 3 bases and the J segment 4 bases; nucleotides outside the gene matches: 4. CDR3 length: 14 residues. From germline, CDR1 is SGHTA and CDR2 FQGNSA. In nucleotides, the CDR3 is TGTGCCAGCAGCTTGGCTAGCGGGGTTTACGAGCAGTACTTC. It yields the protein CASSLASGVYEQYF. Drawing the rest from reference TRBV7-2 and TRBJ2-7, the complete variable domain is GAGVSQSPSNKVTEKGKDVELRCDPISGHTALYWYRQSLGQGLEFLIYFQGNSAPDKSGLPSDRFSAERTGGSVSTLTIQRTQQEDSAVYLCASSLASGVYEQYFGPGTRLTVT.

V is TRBV27 and J is TRBJ2-5; D is possibly TRBD1 (6 bases). Trimming cost V 5 bases and J 2 bases, with 15 bases left between them. The CDR3 is 15 amino acids. Looked up from germline, CDR1 is MNHEY and CDR2 is SMNVEV (reference sequence). The CDR3 nucleotides read TGTGCCAGCAGTAAAATCGACAGGTCTCAAGAGACCCAGTACTTC. Residues: CASSKIDRSQETQYF.

The chain is built from TRBV18 and TRBJ2-1; D is uncertain. Germline V gene sequence: CDR1 KGHSH, CDR2 LQKENI. CDR3 size: 12 residues. Trimming pared 3 bases from V and 6 bases from J, leaving 6 bases between. The CDR3 sequence is CASSPRSNEQFF. CDR3 nucleotide sequence: TGTGCCAGCTCACCGCGGTCCAATGAGCAGTTCTTC.

This clone was observed a handful of times. The genes are TRBV19 and TRBJ2-3; D is unresolved. Germline V CDR1 and CDR2: LNHDA, SQIVND (reference sequence). The CDR3 sequence is 14 residues long. The V and J ends lost 5 bases and 0 bases respectively, with 9 bases between them. CDR3 in amino acids: CASSFSTSTDTQYF. In DNA, the CDR3 is TGTGCCAGTAGTTTCTCCACTAGCACAGATACGCAGTATTTT.

The V gene is TRBV5-1, the J gene TRBJ2-2; 13 bases are a match to TRBD2. The germline V gene has CDR1 SGHRS and CDR2 YFSETQ. The V gene end was trimmed by 4 bases and the J gene end by 5 bases; junction bases not matched to a gene: 5. The CDR3 is 16 residues long. For the CDR3, the DNA is TGCGCCAGCAGCCCCTTGGGACTAGCGGGGACCGGGGAGCTGTTTTTT. This translates into CASSPLGLAGTGELFF.

The rearrangement joins TRBV2 to TRBJ2-7, with 7 bases identical to TRBD1. The CDR3 spans 14 residues. Trimming cost V 10 bases and J 2 bases; bases outside gene matches: 11. CDR1 and CDR2 from the germline V gene are SNHLY and FYNNEI. The CDR3 DNA reads as TGTGCCACCGCCCAGGACAGGATTACCTACGAGCAGTACTTC. Translated: CATAQDRITYEQYF.

The chain carries TRBV27 and TRBJ2-7, with 11 bases matching TRBD2. The CDR3 spans 14 residues. Trimming cost V 3 bases and J 6 bases; bases outside gene matches: 4. Germline CDR1 reads MNHEY; CDR2 reads SMNVEV (reference sequence). The CDR3 DNA sequence: TGTGCCAGCAGTTTGAGTCTAGCGGGAGGCGAGCAGTACTTC. Translation gives CASSLSLAGGEQYF.